These T cell receptor beta chains were read from a single sample in a study of early T cells in non-severe SARS-CoV-2 infection. Using its own MiXCR run on the 5' RACE reads, TCRdb lists one record per CDR3 protein. The sample includes about 50,000 distinct CDR3 sequences, roughly an eighth of them seen just once. The specimen sequenced was whole blood. The receptor set was obtained from an adult who was a healthcare worker with PCR-confirmed SARS-CoV-2 infection or an uninfected control (not recorded which). Each CDR3 is given with its conserved first and last residue. Fields, in order: clone size, D gene, V gene, CDR3 length, J gene, CDR3 protein, CDR3 DNA. D genes are given only for firm matches. Where a row states a size, it is once, few, many or the class of an expanded clone; other rows omit it.

>many|NA|TRBV15|11|TRBJ2-1
CATSSYTEQFF
TGTGCCACCAGCAGCTACACTGAGCAGTTCTTC
>many|TRBD2|TRBV7-8|17|TRBJ2-3
CASSSRTSGALTDTQYF
TGTGCCAGCAGCTCCCGGACTAGCGGCGCCCTCACAGATACGCAGTATTTT
>many|NA|TRBV12-5|15|TRBJ2-3
CASGAGRPRADTQYF
TGTGCTAGTGGTGCCGGCCGGCCGCGGGCAGATACGCAGTATTTT
>NA|NA|TRBV19|15|TRBJ1-6
CASSLDGVANSPLHF
TGTGCCAGTAGTCTCGACGGAGTCGCAAATTCACCCCTCCACTTT
>NA|NA|TRBV7-6|14|TRBJ2-3
CASSSRTHLGAQYF
TGTGCCAGCAGCTCCAGGACCCATTTAGGGGCGCAGTATTTT
>NA|TRBD2|TRBV25-1|15|TRBJ2-1
CATVGLAGGPSEQFF
TGTGCCACCGTCGGACTAGCGGGAGGGCCAAGTGAGCAGTTCTTC
>many|NA|TRBV18|15|TRBJ2-1
CASSPAVSSYNEQFF
TGTGCCAGCTCCCCGGCGGTCAGCTCCTACAATGAGCAGTTCTTC
>few|NA|TRBV5-1|14|TRBJ2-7
CASSLEASKYEQYF
TGCGCCAGCAGCTTGGAGGCTAGTAAGTACGAGCAGTACTTC
>many|NA|TRBV3-1|18|TRBJ2-6
CASSRRSPTESGANVLTF
TGTGCCAGCAGCCGAAGGTCACCCACGGAGTCTGGGGCCAACGTCCTGACTTTC
>many|NA|TRBV6-5|17|TRBJ2-6
CASSYNFRGAGANVLTF
TGTGCCAGCAGTTATAACTTCAGGGGTGCTGGGGCCAACGTCCTGACTTTC
>NA|NA|TRBV7-9|15|TRBJ1-1
CASSPPGLVGFEAFF
TGTGCCAGCAGCCCCCCGGGGCTTGTTGGATTTGAAGCTTTCTTT
>few|NA|TRBV4-1|19|TRBJ2-6
CASSQGGPGLSSGANVLTF
TGCGCCAGCAGCCAGGGGGGACCGGGACTGAGCTCTGGGGCCAACGTCCTGACTTTC
>few|NA|TRBV5-1|12|TRBJ2-7
CASSWSQGEQYF
TGCGCCAGCAGCTGGAGTCAGGGCGAGCAGTACTTC
>many|TRBD1|TRBV4-1|16|TRBJ1-2
CASSAFPGTGTNGYTF
TGCGCCAGCAGTGCTTTTCCCGGGACAGGGACCAATGGCTACACCTTC
>many|TRBD2|TRBV29-1|16|TRBJ2-3
CSVYRLAGGSTDTQYF
TGCAGCGTCTACAGACTAGCGGGGGGATCAACAGATACGCAGTATTTT
>NA|TRBD1|TRBV10-3|13|TRBJ2-1
CAISVQGVGEQFF
TGTGCCATCAGTGTACAGGGGGTAGGTGAGCAGTTCTTC
>many|NA|TRBV3-1|14|TRBJ2-7
CASSQGDGAYEQYF
TGTGCCAGCAGCCAAGGGGACGGAGCCTACGAGCAGTACTTC
>few|NA|TRBV28|14|TRBJ1-5
CASQKRQGSQPQHF
TGTGCCAGCCAGAAACGCCAGGGAAGTCAGCCCCAGCATTTT
>many|NA|TRBV29-1|13|TRBJ2-7
CSVGGQGDYEQYF
TGCAGCGTTGGAGGCCAGGGCGACTACGAGCAGTACTTC
>NA|NA|TRBV29-1|13|TRBJ1-5
CSVVRTGNQPQHF
TGCAGCGTTGTGAGGACAGGCAATCAGCCCCAGCATTTT
>few|TRBD2|TRBV12-3/TRBV12-4|15|TRBJ2-1
CASSLRRGAYNEQFF
TGTGCCAGCAGTTTACGGCGGGGGGCCTACAATGAGCAGTTCTTC
>NA|NA|TRBV6-1|14|TRBJ1-2
CASMTAPISAGYTF
TGTGCCAGCATGACGGCACCCATCTCTGCTGGCTACACCTTC
>many|NA|TRBV11-2|13|TRBJ1-1
CASSLGHLTEAFF
TGTGCCAGCAGCTTGGGACACCTCACTGAAGCTTTCTTT
>many|NA|TRBV7-6|15|TRBJ2-1
CASSLGGPPGDEQFF
TGTGCCAGCAGCTTAGGTGGCCCTCCGGGGGATGAGCAGTTCTTC
>many|TRBD2|TRBV20-1|15|TRBJ2-1
CSAYTSGSSYNEQFF
TGCAGTGCTTACACTAGCGGGAGCTCCTACAATGAGCAGTTCTTC
>many|TRBD1|TRBV28|17|TRBJ1-6
CASRDRGPMSYNSPLHF
TGTGCCAGCAGGGACAGGGGGCCCATGTCCTATAATTCACCCCTCCACTTT
>NA|NA|TRBV29-1|17|TRBJ1-3
CSVEDFKGDSSGNTIYF
TGCAGCGTTGAAGATTTCAAGGGAGATAGCTCTGGAAACACCATATATTTT
>many|NA|TRBV5-4|13|TRBJ1-1
CASSRQRGTEAFF
TGTGCCAGCAGCAGACAGAGGGGCACTGAAGCTTTCTTT
>many|NA|TRBV6-1|14|TRBJ2-7
CASSEAGATREQYF
TGTGCCAGCAGTGAGGCGGGGGCTACGCGAGAGCAGTACTTC
>many|TRBD2|TRBV6-1|18|TRBJ2-2
CASSGYLSGGASTGELFF
TGTGCCAGCAGTGGGTATCTGAGCGGGGGGGCGAGCACCGGGGAGCTGTTTTTT
>few|NA|TRBV2|15|TRBJ2-2
CASSERGSNTGELFF
TGTGCCAGCAGTGAGCGAGGTTCTAACACCGGGGAGCTGTTTTTT
>many|NA|TRBV27|14|TRBJ2-1
CASSLSTVYNEQFF
TGTGCCAGCAGTTTATCCACGGTCTACAATGAGCAGTTCTTC
>NA|TRBD2|TRBV4-2|19|TRBJ2-1
CASSRTPGLAGDQGNEQFF
TGTGCCAGCAGCCGAACCCCGGGACTAGCGGGAGATCAGGGCAATGAGCAGTTCTTC
>few|TRBD2|TRBV11-1|15|TRBJ2-1
CASSLTGTSYNEQFF
TGTGCCAGCAGCTTAACCGGGACTAGCTACAATGAGCAGTTCTTC
>NA|NA|TRBV7-8|15|TRBJ2-7
CASSSEGAVTYEQYF
TGTGCCAGCAGCTCCGAGGGAGCGGTTACCTACGAGCAGTACTTC
>NA|NA|TRBV29-1|16|TRBJ1-2
CSVAGSPGLSSDGYTF
TGCAGCGTTGCGGGGTCTCCGGGACTAAGCTCTGATGGCTACACCTTC
>many|NA|TRBV3-1|14|TRBJ2-3
CASSRGEAADTQYF
TGTGCCAGCAGCCGGGGGGAGGCCGCAGATACGCAGTATTTT
>many|NA|TRBV2|14|TRBJ2-1
CASSVRGVMGEQFF
TGTGCCAGCAGTGTTAGGGGTGTGATGGGTGAGCAGTTCTTC
>many|NA|TRBV20-1|13|TRBJ1-6
CSASGGPNSPLHF
TGCAGTGCTAGTGGGGGGCCCAATTCACCCCTCCACTTT
>NA|NA|TRBV20-1|12|TRBJ2-7
CSTRRYVDEQYF
TGCAGTACCAGACGGTACGTGGACGAGCAGTACTTC
>NA|NA|TRBV25-1|13|TRBJ2-3
CASSEDETDTQYF
TGTGCCAGCAGTGAAGATGAGACAGATACGCAGTATTTT
>NA|TRBD2|TRBV18|18|TRBJ2-2
CASSPRLATMGDTGELFF
TGTGCCAGCTCACCAAGACTAGCCACAATGGGGGACACCGGGGAGCTGTTTTTT
>few|TRBD1|TRBV27|15|TRBJ2-5
CASSSDNRGQETQYF
TGTGCCAGCAGTTCCGATAACAGGGGCCAAGAGACCCAGTACTTC
>many|NA|TRBV12-3/TRBV12-4|14|TRBJ1-2
CASSNFTGHYGYTF
TGTGCCAGCAGTAACTTCACAGGCCACTATGGCTACACCTTC
>NA|NA|TRBV12-3/TRBV12-4|14|TRBJ2-3
CASSPSGRPDTQYF
TGTGCCAGCAGTCCGTCAGGCCGGCCAGATACGCAGTATTTT
>NA|NA|TRBV6-6|13|TRBJ2-7
CASTPLASYEQYF
TGTGCCAGCACCCCTTTGGCGTCCTACGAGCAGTACTTC
>many|TRBD1|TRBV7-8|15|TRBJ1-2
CASSPGQGPFGGYTF
TGTGCCAGCAGCCCCGGACAGGGGCCGTTCGGCGGCTACACCTTC
>few|NA|TRBV5-4|15|TRBJ2-5
CASSKGVRRGETQYF
TGTGCCAGCAGCAAGGGGGTGCGCCGGGGGGAGACCCAGTACTTC
>few|TRBD1|TRBV4-1|14|TRBJ2-7
CASSQDPGGYEQYF
TGCGCCAGCAGCCAAGATCCAGGGGGCTACGAGCAGTACTTC
>NA|TRBD1|TRBV29-1|11|TRBJ1-2
CSGRQGSDYTF
TGCAGCGGCAGACAGGGTTCTGACTACACCTTC
>few|NA|TRBV7-2|13|TRBJ2-4
CAEGSLAKNIQYF
TGTGCCGAGGGGAGTCTGGCCAAAAACATTCAGTACTTC
>many|TRBD1|TRBV18|13|TRBJ1-2
CASSPGTADGYTF
TGTGCCAGCTCACCAGGGACAGCCGATGGCTACACCTTC
>few|NA|TRBV11-2|15|TRBJ2-5
CASSSLTGRRGTQYF
TGTGCCAGCAGCTCATTGACGGGGCGGCGGGGGACCCAGTACTTC
>few|TRBD1|TRBV29-1|15|TRBJ2-5
CSVDPFNRGRETQYF
TGCAGCGTTGACCCCTTTAACAGGGGGCGAGAGACCCAGTACTTC
>many|NA|TRBV14|13|TRBJ1-3
CASSQVTAVSIYF
TGTGCCAGCAGCCAAGTTACAGCAGTCTCCATATATTTT